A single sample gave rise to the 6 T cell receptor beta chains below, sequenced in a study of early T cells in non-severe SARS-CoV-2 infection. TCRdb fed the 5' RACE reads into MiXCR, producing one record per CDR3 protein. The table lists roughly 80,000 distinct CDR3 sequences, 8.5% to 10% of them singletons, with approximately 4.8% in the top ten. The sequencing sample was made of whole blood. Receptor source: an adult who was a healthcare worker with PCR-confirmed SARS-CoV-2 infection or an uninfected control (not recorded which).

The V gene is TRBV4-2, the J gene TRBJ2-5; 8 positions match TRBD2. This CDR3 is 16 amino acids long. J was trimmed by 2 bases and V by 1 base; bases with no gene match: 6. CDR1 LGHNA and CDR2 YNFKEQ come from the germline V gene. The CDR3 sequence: CASSQGGSGRQETQYF. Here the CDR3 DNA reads TGTGCCAGCAGCCAAGGAGGCAGCGGGAGACAAGAGACCCAGTACTTC.

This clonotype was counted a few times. The CDR3 here is CSARDRIQVYGYTF. The CDR3 DNA follows: TGCAGTGCTAGAGATAGGATCCAGGTCTATGGCTACACCTTC. The chain links TRBV20-1 to TRBJ1-2; no firm D call. The V and J ends lost 0 bases and 4 bases respectively, with 12 bases between them. The germline CDR1 and CDR2 sequences are DFQATT and SNEGSKA (reference sequence). The CDR3 contains 14 residues.

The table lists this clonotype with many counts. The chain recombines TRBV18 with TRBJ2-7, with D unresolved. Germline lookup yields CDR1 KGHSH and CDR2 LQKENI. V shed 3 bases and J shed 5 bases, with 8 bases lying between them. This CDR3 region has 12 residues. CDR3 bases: TGTGCCAGCTCACCCCGTACTGACGAGCAGTACTTC. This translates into CASSPRTDEQYF.

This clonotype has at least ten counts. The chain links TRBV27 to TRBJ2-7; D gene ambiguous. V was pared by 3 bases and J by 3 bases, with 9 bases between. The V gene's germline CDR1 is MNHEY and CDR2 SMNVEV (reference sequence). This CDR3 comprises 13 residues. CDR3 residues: CASSFNPLYEQYF. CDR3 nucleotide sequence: TGTGCCAGCAGTTTTAATCCCCTCTACGAGCAGTACTTC.

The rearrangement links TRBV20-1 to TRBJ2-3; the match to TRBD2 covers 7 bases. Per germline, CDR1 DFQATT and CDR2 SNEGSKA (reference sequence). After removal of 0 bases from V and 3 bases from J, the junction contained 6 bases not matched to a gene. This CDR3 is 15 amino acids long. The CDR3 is CSARDGGSRTDTQYF. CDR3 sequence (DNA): TGCAGTGCTAGAGATGGCGGGAGTCGTACAGATACGCAGTATTTT.

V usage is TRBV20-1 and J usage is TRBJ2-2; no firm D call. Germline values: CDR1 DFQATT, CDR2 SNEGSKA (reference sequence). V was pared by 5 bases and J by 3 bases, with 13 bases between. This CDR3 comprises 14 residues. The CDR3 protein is CSAWAGSYTGELFF. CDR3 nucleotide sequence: TGCAGTGCTTGGGCCGGGTCCTACACCGGGGAGCTGTTTTTT.